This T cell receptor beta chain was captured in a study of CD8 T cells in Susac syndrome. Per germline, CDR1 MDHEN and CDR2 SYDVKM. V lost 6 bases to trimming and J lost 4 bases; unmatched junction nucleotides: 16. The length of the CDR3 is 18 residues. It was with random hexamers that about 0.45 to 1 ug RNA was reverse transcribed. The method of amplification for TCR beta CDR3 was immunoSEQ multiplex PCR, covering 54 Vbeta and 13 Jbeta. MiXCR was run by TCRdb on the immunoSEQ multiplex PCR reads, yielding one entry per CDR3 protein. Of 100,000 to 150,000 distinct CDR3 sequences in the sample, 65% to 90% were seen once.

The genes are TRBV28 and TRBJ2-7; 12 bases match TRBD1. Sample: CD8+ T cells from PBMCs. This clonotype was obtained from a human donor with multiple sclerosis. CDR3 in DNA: TGTGCCAGCAGCCCTAGTCGGGACAGGGGGCTTAATCGGTACGAGCAGTACTTC. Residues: CASSPSRDRGLNRYEQYF.